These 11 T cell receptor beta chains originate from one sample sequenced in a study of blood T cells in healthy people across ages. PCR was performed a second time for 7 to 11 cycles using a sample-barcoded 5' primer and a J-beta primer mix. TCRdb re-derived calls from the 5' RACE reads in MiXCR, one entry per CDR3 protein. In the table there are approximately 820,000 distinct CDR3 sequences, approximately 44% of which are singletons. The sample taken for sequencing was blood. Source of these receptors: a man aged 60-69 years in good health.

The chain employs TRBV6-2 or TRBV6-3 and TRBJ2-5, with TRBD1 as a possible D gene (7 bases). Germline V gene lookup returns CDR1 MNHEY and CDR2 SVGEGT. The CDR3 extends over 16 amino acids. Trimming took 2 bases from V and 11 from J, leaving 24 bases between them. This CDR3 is CASSYAGGQRPPAQYF. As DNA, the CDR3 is TGTGCCAGCAGTTACGCCGGGGGACAGAGGCCTCCGGCTCAGTACTTC.

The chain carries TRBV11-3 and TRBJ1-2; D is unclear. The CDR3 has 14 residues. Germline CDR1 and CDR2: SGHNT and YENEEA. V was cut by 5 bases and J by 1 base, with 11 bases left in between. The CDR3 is CASSGDGNNYGYTF. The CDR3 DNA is TGTGCCAGCAGCGGTGACGGGAATAACTATGGCTACACCTTC.

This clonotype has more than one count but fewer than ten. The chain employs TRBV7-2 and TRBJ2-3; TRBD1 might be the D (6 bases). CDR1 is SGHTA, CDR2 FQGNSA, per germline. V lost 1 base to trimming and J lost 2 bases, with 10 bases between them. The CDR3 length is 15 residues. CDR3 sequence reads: CASSLVRDNTDTQYF. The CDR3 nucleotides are TGTGCCAGCAGCTTAGTCCGGGACAACACAGATACGCAGTATTTT.

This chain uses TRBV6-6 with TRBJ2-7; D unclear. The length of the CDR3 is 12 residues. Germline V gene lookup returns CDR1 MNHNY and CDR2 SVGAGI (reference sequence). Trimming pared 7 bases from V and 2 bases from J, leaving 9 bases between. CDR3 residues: CASTEGTYEQYF. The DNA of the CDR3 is TGTGCCAGCACCGAAGGGACCTACGAGCAGTACTTC.

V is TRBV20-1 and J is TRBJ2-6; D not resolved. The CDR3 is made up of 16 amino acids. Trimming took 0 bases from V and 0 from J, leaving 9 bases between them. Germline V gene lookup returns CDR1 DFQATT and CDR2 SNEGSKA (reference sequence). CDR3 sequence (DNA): TGCAGTGCTAGAGACAGGAGCATCTCTGGGGCCAACGTCCTGACTTTC. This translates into CSARDRSISGANVLTF.

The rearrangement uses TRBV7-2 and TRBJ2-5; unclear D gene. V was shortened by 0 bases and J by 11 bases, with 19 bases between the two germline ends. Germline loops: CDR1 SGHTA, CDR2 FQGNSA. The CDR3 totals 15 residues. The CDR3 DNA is TGTGCCAGCAGCTTAGCGCCGACGTTAAGCAATGAGCAGTACTTC. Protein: CASSLAPTLSNEQYF.

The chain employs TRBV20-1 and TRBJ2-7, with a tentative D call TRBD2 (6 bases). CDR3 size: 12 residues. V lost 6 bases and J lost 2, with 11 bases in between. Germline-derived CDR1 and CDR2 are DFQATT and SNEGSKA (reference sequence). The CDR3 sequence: CSAAGSPYEQYF. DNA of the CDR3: TGCAGTGCCGCGGGGTCACCCTACGAGCAGTACTTC.

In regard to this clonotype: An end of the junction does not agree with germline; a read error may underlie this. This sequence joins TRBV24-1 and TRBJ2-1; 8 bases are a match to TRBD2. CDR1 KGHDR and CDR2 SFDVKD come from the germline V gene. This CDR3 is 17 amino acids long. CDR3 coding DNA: TGTGCCACCGGTGACACAAGGACTAACGGGGGGGCTTGGGAGCAGTTCTTC. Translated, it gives CATGDTRTNGGAWEQFF.

CDR3 nucleotides: TGCAGTGCTAGCAGGGCGTATGGCTACACCTTC. As protein: CSASRAYGYTF. The chain couples TRBV20-1 to TRBJ1-2; weak D call: TRBD1 (5 bases). This CDR3 has 11 residues. CDR1 and CDR2 from the germline V gene are DFQATT and SNEGSKA (reference sequence). V gave up 3 bases and J gave up 5 bases, with 7 bases separating them.

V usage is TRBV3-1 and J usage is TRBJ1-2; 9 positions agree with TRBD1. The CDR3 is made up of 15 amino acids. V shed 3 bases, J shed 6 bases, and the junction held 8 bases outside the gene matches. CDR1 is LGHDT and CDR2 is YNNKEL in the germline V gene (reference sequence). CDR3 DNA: TGTGCCAGCAGCCATCGACAGGGGGGAGTCGATGGCTACACCTTC. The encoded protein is CASSHRQGGVDGYTF.

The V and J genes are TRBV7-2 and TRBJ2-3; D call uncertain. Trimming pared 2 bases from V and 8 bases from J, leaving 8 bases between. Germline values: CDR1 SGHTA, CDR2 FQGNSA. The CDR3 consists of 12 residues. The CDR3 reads CASSLPGITQYF. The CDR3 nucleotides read TGTGCCAGCAGCTTACCAGGCATTACGCAGTATTTT.